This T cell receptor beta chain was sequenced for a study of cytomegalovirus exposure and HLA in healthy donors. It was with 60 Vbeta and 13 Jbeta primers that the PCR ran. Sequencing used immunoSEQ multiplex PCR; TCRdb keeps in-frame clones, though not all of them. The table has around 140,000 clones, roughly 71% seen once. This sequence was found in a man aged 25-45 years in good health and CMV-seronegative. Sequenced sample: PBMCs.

The chain's CDR3 is CASSAGRGSNQPQHF. CDR3 DNA sequence: TGTGCCAGCAGCGCAGGAAGGGGTAGCAATCAGCCCCAGCATTTT. V gene TRBV11-3 combines with J gene TRBJ1-5, with D possibly TRBD1 on 5 matching bases. The CDR3 has 15 residues. The V end was cut by 5 bases, the J end by 0 bases, with 11 bases between. Per germline, CDR1 SGHNT and CDR2 YENEEA.